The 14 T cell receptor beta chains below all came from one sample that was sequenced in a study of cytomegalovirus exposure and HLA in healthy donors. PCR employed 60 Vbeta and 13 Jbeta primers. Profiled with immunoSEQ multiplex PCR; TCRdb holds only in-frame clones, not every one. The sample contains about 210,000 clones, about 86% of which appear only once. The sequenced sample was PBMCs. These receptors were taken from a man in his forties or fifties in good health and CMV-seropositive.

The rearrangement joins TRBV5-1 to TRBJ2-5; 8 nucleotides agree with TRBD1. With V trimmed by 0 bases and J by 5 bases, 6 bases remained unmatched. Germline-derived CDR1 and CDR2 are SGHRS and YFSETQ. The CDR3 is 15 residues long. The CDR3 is CASSLAGQGWETQYF. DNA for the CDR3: TGCGCCAGCAGCTTGGCTGGACAGGGCTGGGAGACCCAGTACTTC. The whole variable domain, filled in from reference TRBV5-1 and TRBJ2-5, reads KAGVTQTPRYLIKTRGQQVTLSCSPISGHRSVSWYQQTPGQGLQFLFEYFSETQRNKGNFPGRFSGRQFSNSRSEMNVSTLELGDSALYLCASSLAGQGWETQYFGPGTRLLVL.

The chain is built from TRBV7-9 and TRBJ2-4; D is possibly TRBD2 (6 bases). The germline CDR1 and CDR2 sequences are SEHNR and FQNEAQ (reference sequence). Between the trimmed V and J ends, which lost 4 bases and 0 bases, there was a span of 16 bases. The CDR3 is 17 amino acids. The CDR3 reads CASSSNPPGVAKNIQYF. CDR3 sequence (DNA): TGTGCCAGCAGCTCCAATCCACCGGGAGTAGCCAAAAACATTCAGTACTTC.

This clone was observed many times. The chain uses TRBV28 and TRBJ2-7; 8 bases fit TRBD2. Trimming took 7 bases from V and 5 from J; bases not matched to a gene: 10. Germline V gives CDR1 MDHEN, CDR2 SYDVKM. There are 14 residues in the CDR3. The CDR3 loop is CASKGQREPDEQYF. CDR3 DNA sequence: TGTGCCAGCAAGGGGCAGCGGGAGCCCGACGAGCAGTACTTC.

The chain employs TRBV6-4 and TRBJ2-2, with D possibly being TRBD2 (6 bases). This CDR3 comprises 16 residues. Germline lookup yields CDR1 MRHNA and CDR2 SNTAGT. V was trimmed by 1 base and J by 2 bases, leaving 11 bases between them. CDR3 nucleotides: TGTGCCAGCAGTGACTGGGGTAGCGGAAACACCGGGGAGCTGTTTTTT. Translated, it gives CASSDWGSGNTGELFF.

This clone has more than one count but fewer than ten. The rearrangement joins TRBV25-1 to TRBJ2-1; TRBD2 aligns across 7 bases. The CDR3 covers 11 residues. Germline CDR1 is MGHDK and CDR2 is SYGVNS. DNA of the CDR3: TGTGCTTCAGGGAGGGCTAATGAGCAGTTCTTC. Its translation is CASGRANEQFF.

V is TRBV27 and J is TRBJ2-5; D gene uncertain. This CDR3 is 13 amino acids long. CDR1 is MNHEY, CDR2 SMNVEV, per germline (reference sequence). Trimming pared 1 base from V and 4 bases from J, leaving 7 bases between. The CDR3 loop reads CASSLYWAETQYF. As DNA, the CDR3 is TGTGCCAGCAGTTTATATTGGGCAGAGACCCAGTACTTC.

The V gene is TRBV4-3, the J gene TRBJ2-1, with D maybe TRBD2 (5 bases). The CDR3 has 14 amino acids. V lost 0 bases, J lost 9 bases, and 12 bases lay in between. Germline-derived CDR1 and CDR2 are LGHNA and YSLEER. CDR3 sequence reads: CASSQEVGLLEQFF. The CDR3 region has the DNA TGCGCCAGCAGCCAAGAAGTCGGACTCCTTGAGCAGTTCTTC.

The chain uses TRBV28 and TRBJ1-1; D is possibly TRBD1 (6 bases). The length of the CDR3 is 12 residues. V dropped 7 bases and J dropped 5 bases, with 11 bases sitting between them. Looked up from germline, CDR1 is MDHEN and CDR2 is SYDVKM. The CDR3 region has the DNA TGTGCCAGCACGCTCAGGGGAACTGAAGCTTTCTTT. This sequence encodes CASTLRGTEAFF.

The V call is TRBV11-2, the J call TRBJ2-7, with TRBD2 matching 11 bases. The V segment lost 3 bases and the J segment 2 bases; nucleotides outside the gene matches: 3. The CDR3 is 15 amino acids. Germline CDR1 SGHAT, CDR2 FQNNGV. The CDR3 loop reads CASSFLTSGTYEQYF. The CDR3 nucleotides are TGTGCCAGCAGCTTCTTGACTAGCGGGACCTACGAGCAGTACTTC. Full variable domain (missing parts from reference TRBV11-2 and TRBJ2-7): EAGVAQSPRYKIIEKRQSVAFWCNPISGHATLYWYQQILGQGPKLLIQFQNNGVVDDSQLPKDRFSAERLKGVDSTLKIQPAKLEDSAVYLCASSFLTSGTYEQYFGPGTRLTVT.

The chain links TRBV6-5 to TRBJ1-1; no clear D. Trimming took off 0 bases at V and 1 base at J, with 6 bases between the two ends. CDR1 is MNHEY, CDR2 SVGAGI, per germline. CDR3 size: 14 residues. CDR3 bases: TGTGCCAGCAGTTACTCGAGGCAGAACACTGAAGCTTTCTTT. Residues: CASSYSRQNTEAFF.

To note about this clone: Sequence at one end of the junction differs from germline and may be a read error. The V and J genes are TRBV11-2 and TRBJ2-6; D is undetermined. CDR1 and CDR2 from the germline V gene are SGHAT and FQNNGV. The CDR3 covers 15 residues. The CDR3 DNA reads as TGTGCCAGCAGCTCCCAAGTTCTATCTGGTAACGGCCTGACTTTC. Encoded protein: CASSSQVLSGNGLTF.

The chain's CDR3 is CAIARGGGTYEQYF. In nucleotides, the CDR3 is TGTGCCATCGCAAGAGGGGGGGGGACCTACGAGCAGTACTTC. This chain connects TRBV10-3 to TRBJ2-7; the D gene is possibly TRBD2 (7 bases). Between the trimmed V and J ends, which lost 8 bases and 2 bases, there was a span of 16 bases. The germline CDR1 and CDR2 sequences are ENHRY and SYGVKD. This CDR3 comprises 14 residues.

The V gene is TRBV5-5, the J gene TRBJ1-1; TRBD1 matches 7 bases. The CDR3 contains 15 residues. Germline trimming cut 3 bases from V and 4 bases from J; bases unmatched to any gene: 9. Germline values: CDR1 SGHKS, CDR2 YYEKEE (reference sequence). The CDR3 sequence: CASSSGTTGFTEAFF. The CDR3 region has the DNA TGTGCCAGCAGCTCCGGGACGACAGGGTTCACTGAAGCTTTCTTT.

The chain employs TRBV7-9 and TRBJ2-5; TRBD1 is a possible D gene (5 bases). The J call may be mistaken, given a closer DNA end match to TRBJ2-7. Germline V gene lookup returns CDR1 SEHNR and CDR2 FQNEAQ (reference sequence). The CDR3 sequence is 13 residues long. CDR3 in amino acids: CASSDREPYEQYF. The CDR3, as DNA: TGTGCCAGCAGCGACAGAGAGCCCTACGAGCAGTACTTC.